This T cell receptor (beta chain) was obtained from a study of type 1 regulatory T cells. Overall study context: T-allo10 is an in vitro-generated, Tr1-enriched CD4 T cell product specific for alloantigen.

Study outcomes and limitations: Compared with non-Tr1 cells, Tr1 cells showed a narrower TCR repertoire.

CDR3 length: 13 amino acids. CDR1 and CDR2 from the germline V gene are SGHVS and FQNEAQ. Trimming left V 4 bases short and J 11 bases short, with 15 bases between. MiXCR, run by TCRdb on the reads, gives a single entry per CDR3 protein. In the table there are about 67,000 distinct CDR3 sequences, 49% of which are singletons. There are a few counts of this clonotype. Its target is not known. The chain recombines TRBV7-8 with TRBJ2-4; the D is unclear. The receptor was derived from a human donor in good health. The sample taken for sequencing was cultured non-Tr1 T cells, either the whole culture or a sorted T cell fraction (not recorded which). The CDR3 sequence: CASSSAIGLVQYF. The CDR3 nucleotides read TGTGCCAGCAGCTCCGCGATCGGTTTAGTTCAGTACTTC.